The T cell receptor beta chain under discussion was sequenced for a study of CD8 T cells in ankylosing spondylitis. Overall study results and limits: Seemingly characteristic of ankylosing spondylitis blood was a TCR beta motif consisting of about 8 highly homologous variants. Peripheral blood samples showed relatively rare disease-linked clones, and these clones were CD8+. As reported, disease-linked clones showed significant enrichment in matched ankylosing spondylitis synovial fluid.

Quantitative barcoded 5'-RACE was used to prepare TCR beta libraries. MiXCR was run by TCRdb on the 5' RACE reads, yielding one entry per CDR3 protein. The sample shows more than 400,000 distinct CDR3 sequences, 5.3% of them seen only once. This clonotype was seen many times. The antigen is undetermined. Germline and junction disagree at one end, which may indicate a read error. Per the germline V gene, CDR1 is MDHEN and CDR2 is SYDVKM. The CDR3 is 14 residues long. The source material was blood, either unsorted or a sorted T cell fraction (not recorded which). The chain is built from TRBV28 and TRBJ1-1; TRBD1 is a possible D gene (5 bases). The sequence was obtained from a male donor with ankylosing spondylitis. The CDR3 sequence is CASSFGGTNTEAFF. In nucleotides, the CDR3 is TGTGCCAGCAGTTTCGGGGGGACGAACACTGAAGCCTTCTTT.